The 32 T cell receptor beta chains reported below all come from one sample, sequenced in a study of blood T cell repertoires in COVID-19 (dated by TCRdb to the early 2020s). The library was made by the immunoSEQ multiplex PCR assay. TCRdb provides this immuneACCESS table in a form limited to in-frame rearrangements. Some clones are lacking; in checked studies, under half of them reflect an unresolved V gene, and why the rest are absent is not known. A total of almost 250,000 clones appear in this sample, 75% to 90% of them only once. Jointly, the top ten make up under 5% of the sample. The sequencing sample was made of PBMCs or T cells enriched from blood (not recorded which). All receptors derive from a woman in her thirties who had recovered from COVID-19.

In nucleotides, the CDR3 is TGTGCCAGTCGACTAGCGGGAGTTACCGGGGAGCTGTTTTTT. It specifies CASRLAGVTGELFF. The chain couples TRBV3-1 (or the pseudogene TRBV3-2) to TRBJ2-2, with TRBD2 identical over 12 bases. The CDR3 runs to 14 residues. Per the germline V gene, CDR1 is LGHDT and CDR2 is YNNKEL (reference sequence). Losses at the gene ends were 9 bases for V and 5 bases for J; bases not matched to a gene: 4.

This sequence joins TRBV29-1 and TRBJ2-3; TRBD2 aligns across 14 bases. The J segment lost 0 bases and the V segment lost 2 bases, leaving 7 bases of the junction unmatched. CDR3 length equals 18 residues. The germline gives CDR1 SQVTM, CDR2 ANQGSEA. In DNA, the CDR3 is TGCAGCGTTGAAAGCGGGACTAGCGGGAGACGGAGCACAGATACGCAGTATTTT. It is translated as CSVESGTSGRRSTDTQYF.

The chain recombines TRBV4-3 with TRBJ1-2, with 11 bases matching TRBD1. From germline, CDR1 is LGHNA and CDR2 YSLEER. V lost 4 bases, J lost 4 bases, and 2 bases stayed unmatched. This CDR3 is built from 14 residues. The CDR3 sequence: CASSPGTGGYGYTF. The CDR3 DNA follows: TGCGCCAGCAGCCCCGGGACAGGGGGCTATGGCTACACCTTC.

This chain connects TRBV6-5 to TRBJ1-6, with TRBD1 identical over 7 bases. Germline V lookup: CDR1 MNHEY, CDR2 SVGAGI. The CDR3 covers 15 residues. J lost 6 bases, V lost 4 bases, and 6 bases had no gene match. CDR3 bases: TGTGCCAGCAGTTGGACCGGGACAGTTAATTCACCCCTCCACTTT. Residues: CASSWTGTVNSPLHF.

The chain has TRBV7-3 and TRBJ1-6, with D maybe TRBD1 (5 bases). CDR1 is SGHTA and CDR2 is FQGTGA in the germline V gene. The CDR3 has 14 amino acids. The V end lost 3 bases, the J end lost 5 bases, and 8 bases lay between the germline ends. CDR3 protein: CASSFKGDNSPLHF. The CDR3 DNA is TGTGCCAGCAGCTTTAAAGGGGATAATTCACCCCTCCACTTT.

This chain's CDR3 is CASSLTGSSYNEQFF. DNA of the CDR3: TGTGCCAGCAGTTTGACCGGGAGCTCCTACAATGAGCAGTTCTTC. The chain carries TRBV28 and TRBJ2-1; D is perhaps TRBD2 (6 bases). V dropped 3 bases and J dropped 0 bases, with 9 bases sitting between them. The CDR3 totals 15 residues. The germline V gene has CDR1 MDHEN and CDR2 SYDVKM.

The rearrangement joins TRBV29-1 to TRBJ2-7; D is perhaps TRBD2 (5 bases). Looked up from germline, CDR1 is SQVTM and CDR2 is ANQGSEA. The CDR3 consists of 15 residues. V was pared by 0 bases and J by 6 bases, with 18 bases between. The CDR3 is CSVEDLASGLREQYF. In nucleotides, the CDR3 is TGCAGCGTTGAAGATCTGGCATCGGGATTACGCGAGCAGTACTTC.

This chain uses TRBV27 with TRBJ2-7; D might be TRBD1 (6 bases). Per germline, CDR1 MNHEY and CDR2 SMNVEV (reference sequence). CDR3 length: 18 residues. With 0 bases removed from V and 2 bases from J, the gap between germline ends came to 20 bases. CDR3 in amino acids: CASSLSLGLVRGPYEQYF. The DNA of the CDR3 is TGTGCCAGCAGTTTATCTCTTGGGCTTGTCAGGGGACCCTACGAGCAGTACTTC.

The CDR3 spells CASSETASSNQPQHF. CDR3 coding DNA: TGTGCCAGCAGCGAGACAGCTAGTAGCAATCAGCCCCAGCATTTT. The gene calls are TRBV9 and TRBJ1-5; possible D gene TRBD1, 5 bases. The germline CDR1 and CDR2 sequences are SGDLS and YYNGEE. Trimming took 3 bases from V and 0 from J, leaving 10 bases between them. CDR3 length equals 15 residues.

The CDR3 DNA reads TGCGCCAGCAGCCAAGAAGCGCGGAATCGCTATGGCTACACCTTC. It yields the protein CASSQEARNRYGYTF. This chain uses TRBV4-3 with TRBJ1-2; D is unresolved. The V end lost 0 bases, the J end lost 4 bases, and 12 bases lay between the germline ends. The CDR3 sequence is 15 residues long. Germline CDR1 and CDR2: LGHNA and YSLEER.

V is TRBV4-3 and J is TRBJ2-7; TRBD2 matches at 7 bases. V gave up 3 bases and J gave up 5 bases; unmatched junction bases: 7. The CDR3 is 14 amino acids. Germline assignment: CDR1 LGHNA and CDR2 YSLEER. For the CDR3, the DNA is TGCGCCAGCAGCCAGGGGGAGGGGATCAACGAGCAGTACTTC. Encoded protein: CASSQGEGINEQYF.

The chain carries TRBV28 and TRBJ1-2, with a tentative D call TRBD1 (6 bases). The V end was cut by 7 bases, the J end by 2 bases, with 14 bases between. CDR1 is MDHEN, CDR2 SYDVKM, per germline. This CDR3 has 14 amino acids. This CDR3 is CASTPLRGNYGYTF. The CDR3 coding sequence is TGTGCCAGCACCCCCCTAAGGGGGAACTATGGCTACACCTTC.

This clone was counted a few times. The V and J genes are TRBV28 and TRBJ2-2; D possibly corresponds to TRBD1 (5 bases). CDR3 size: 14 residues. V gave up 6 bases and J gave up 6 bases, with 14 bases separating them. Germline lookup yields CDR1 MDHEN and CDR2 SYDVKM. CDR3 loop: CASRSQGISGELFF. The CDR3 DNA reads TGTGCCAGCAGGTCTCAGGGTATATCCGGGGAGCTGTTTTTT.

The chain links TRBV28 to TRBJ2-7; 11 nucleotides match TRBD2. Germline trimming cut 5 bases from V and 5 bases from J; bases unmatched to any gene: 5. This CDR3 comprises 14 residues. Looked up from germline, CDR1 is MDHEN and CDR2 is SYDVKM. CDR3 amino acids: CASSRLAGIHEQYF. The CDR3 DNA reads TGTGCCAGCAGTCGACTAGCGGGAATACACGAGCAGTACTTC.

This rearrangement joins TRBV14 to TRBJ1-1; D is unresolved. From germline, CDR1 is SGHDN and CDR2 FVKESK. V lost 0 bases, J lost 2 bases, and 10 bases lay in between. CDR3 size: 15 residues. CDR3 nucleotides: TGTGCCAGCAGCCAAGAGCAGGCCTTTAACACTGAAGCTTTCTTT. Translation gives CASSQEQAFNTEAFF. Full variable domain (missing parts from reference TRBV14 and TRBJ1-1): EAGVTQFPSHSVIEKGQTVTLRCDPISGHDNLYWYRRVMGKEIKFLLHFVKESKQDESGMPNNRFLAERTGGTYSTLKVQPAELEDSGVYFCASSQEQAFNTEAFFGQGTRLTVV.

The chain has TRBV6-5 and TRBJ1-5; 8 nucleotides agree with TRBD1. The germline gives CDR1 MNHEY, CDR2 SVGAGI. V dropped 2 bases and J dropped 10; count of bases not matched to a gene: 7. This CDR3 spans 14 amino acids. This CDR3 is CASSYQDRVYPQHF. The CDR3 region has the DNA TGTGCCAGCAGTTACCAGGACAGGGTATATCCCCAGCATTTT.

The chain has TRBV5-8 and TRBJ2-5; D may be TRBD1 (5 bases). Germline CDR1 SGHTS, CDR2 YDEGEE. The CDR3 extends over 19 amino acids. The V and J ends lost 3 bases and 5 bases respectively, with 29 bases between them. CDR3 loop: CASSSLLSTKGARSETQYF. DNA of the CDR3: TGTGCCAGCAGCTCACTCCTCTCTACGAAAGGGGCTCGGAGTGAGACCCAGTACTTC. Full variable domain (outside the CDR3, taken from reference TRBV5-8 and TRBJ2-5): EAGVTQSPTHLIKTRGQQATLRCSPISGHTSVYWYQQALGLGLQFLLWYDEGEERNRGNFPPRFSGRQFPNYSSELNVNALELEDSALYLCASSSLLSTKGARSETQYFGPGTRLLVL.

This chain joins TRBV19 and TRBJ1-5; D ambiguous. This CDR3 spans 15 amino acids. From germline, CDR1 is LNHDA and CDR2 SQIVND (reference sequence). The V and J ends lost 2 bases and 0 bases respectively, with 8 bases between them. DNA for the CDR3: TGTGCCAGTAGTATACTCGGGGATAGCAATCAGCCCCAGCATTTT. Translated: CASSILGDSNQPQHF.

J is TRBJ1-1 and V is TRBV18; 7 bases map to TRBD1. The CDR3 extends over 14 amino acids. Unmatched junction bases numbered 6, after V lost 6 bases and J lost 2 bases. Germline CDR1 is KGHSH and CDR2 is LQKENI. DNA of the CDR3: TGTGCCAGCTCCGACAGGGTCGGAAACACTGAAGCTTTCTTT. This gives the protein CASSDRVGNTEAFF.

In this sample, this clone turned up a few times. The V gene is TRBV6-1, the J gene TRBJ1-5; no reliable D call. CDR1 is MNHNS and CDR2 is SASEGT in the germline V gene. V lost 1 base and J lost 3, with 7 bases in between. CDR3 length: 14 residues. The DNA for the CDR3 is TGTGCCAGCAGTGAAGACAGAAACAATCAGCCCCAGCATTTT. Encoded protein: CASSEDRNNQPQHF.

This clone was observed a single time. This chain connects TRBV7-9 to TRBJ2-7, with D possibly being TRBD2 (5 bases). Germline values: CDR1 SEHNR, CDR2 FQNEAQ (reference sequence). The length of the CDR3 is 14 residues. V lost 8 bases, J lost 0 bases, and 14 bases lay in between. The CDR3 DNA is TGTGCCAGCTCCTTATGGGAGAGCTCCTACGAGCAGTACTTC. Its translation is CASSLWESSYEQYF.

This clone was detected a few times. The chain is built from TRBV7-2 and TRBJ1-4, with D tentatively TRBD1 (6 bases). Per germline, CDR1 SGHTA and CDR2 FQGNSA. The V end was cut by 1 base, the J end by 2 bases, with 20 bases between. The CDR3 consists of 19 residues. The CDR3 is CASSLVGGRQASTNEKLFF. The CDR3 DNA follows: TGTGCCAGCAGCTTAGTAGGTGGGAGACAGGCGTCGACTAATGAAAAACTGTTTTTT. Variable domain in full (rest from reference TRBV7-2 and TRBJ1-4): GAGVSQSPSNKVTEKGKDVELRCDPISGHTALYWYRQSLGQGLEFLIYFQGNSAPDKSGLPSDRFSAERTGGSVSTLTIQRTQQEDSAVYLCASSLVGGRQASTNEKLFFGSGTQLSVL.

This clone has more than one count but fewer than ten. The V gene is TRBV7-3, the J gene TRBJ2-1; TRBD1 matches 7 bases. This CDR3 contains 15 residues. The J segment lost 0 bases and the V segment lost 5 bases, leaving 4 bases of the junction unmatched. The germline V gene has CDR1 SGHTA and CDR2 FQGTGA. The CDR3 loop is CASSPRTGSYNEQFF. In DNA, the CDR3 is TGTGCCAGCAGCCCTCGGACAGGCTCCTACAATGAGCAGTTCTTC.

To note about this clone: Other nucleotide sequences from this sample produce the same CDR3. The gene calls are TRBV11-3 and TRBJ2-3, with D tentatively TRBD2 (6 bases). Trimming shortened V by 1 base and J by 4 bases, and 9 bases separated the two germline ends. There are 14 residues in the CDR3. Germline lookup yields CDR1 SGHNT and CDR2 YENEEA. The CDR3, as DNA: TGTGCCAGCAGCTTAGGTGCGGGGTCAGATACGCAGTATTTT. It yields the protein CASSLGAGSDTQYF.

V and J are TRBV29-1 and TRBJ1-3; the D gene is possibly TRBD1 (6 bases). CDR1 and CDR2 from the germline V gene are SQVTM and ANQGSEA. The CDR3 is made up of 13 amino acids. Trimming pared 7 bases from V and 0 bases from J, leaving 10 bases between. The CDR3 loop is CSATTGSGNTIYF. DNA for the CDR3: TGCAGCGCCACGACAGGCTCTGGAAACACCATATATTTT.

This clone appeared once. The CDR3 nucleotides read TGCGCCAGCGCCGGGGGGAGGGCCGGAGAGCAGTACTTC. It yields the protein CASAGGRAGEQYF. This chain connects TRBV5-1 to TRBJ2-7, with 7 positions matching TRBD2. The CDR3 contains 13 residues. The V and J ends lost 7 bases and 7 bases, in that order; junction bases with no gene match: 11. In germline, CDR1 is SGHRS, CDR2 YFSETQ.

This rearrangement joins TRBV28 to TRBJ2-7, with TRBD2 matching over 8 bases. The CDR3 loop spans 18 amino acids. V trimming: 4 bases; J trimming: 0 bases; junction bases outside the gene matches: 14. Looked up from germline, CDR1 is MDHEN and CDR2 is SYDVKM. Here the CDR3 DNA reads TGTGCCAGCAGTTCCCCCTTACGTAGCGGGGTTAGCTCCTACGAGCAGTACTTC. The encoded protein is CASSSPLRSGVSSYEQYF.

The chain has TRBV28 and TRBJ1-5, with TRBD1 matching over 10 bases. J lost 7 bases, V lost 6 bases, and 6 bases had no gene match. Looked up from germline, CDR1 is MDHEN and CDR2 is SYDVKM. The CDR3 length is 14 residues. CDR3 sequence reads: CASRGQGLGQPQHF. The CDR3 DNA is TGTGCCAGCAGGGGACAGGGGTTAGGGCAGCCCCAGCATTTT. Drawing the rest from reference TRBV28 and TRBJ1-5, the complete variable domain is DVKVTQSSRYLVKRTGEKVFLECVQDMDHENMFWYRQDPGLGLRLIYFSYDVKMKEKGDIPEGYSVSREKKERFSLILESASTNQTSMYLCASRGQGLGQPQHFGDGTRLSIL.

The rearrangement joins TRBV28 to TRBJ1-2, with D possibly matching TRBD1 (6 bases). Germline V CDR1 and CDR2: MDHEN, SYDVKM. The V and J ends lost 6 bases and 2 bases respectively, with 10 bases between them. The CDR3 runs to 13 residues. The CDR3 bases are TGTGCCAGCAGATCCGGACAGAACTATGGCTACACCTTC. Translation: CASRSGQNYGYTF.

The rearrangement links TRBV28 to TRBJ1-3; D gene ambiguous. The CDR3 totals 16 residues. The germline CDR1 and CDR2 sequences are MDHEN and SYDVKM. Trimming removed 3 bases at V and 2 bases at J, with 14 bases between. As DNA, the CDR3 is TGTGCCAGCAGTTTGACACCACCGACAACTGGAAACACCATATATTTT. Translated: CASSLTPPTTGNTIYF.

The chain uses TRBV28 and TRBJ2-7, with 8 bases fitting TRBD1. Germline lookup yields CDR1 MDHEN and CDR2 SYDVKM. The ends lost 8 bases at V and 1 base at J; junction bases unmatched: 7. The CDR3 length is 14 residues. DNA of the CDR3: TGTGCCAGCGGTCACAGGGGGGAGTCCTACGAGCAGTACTTC. This sequence encodes CASGHRGESYEQYF.

The chain uses TRBV7-2 and TRBJ1-2; 8 nucleotides agree with TRBD1. Germline trimming cut 3 bases from V and 2 bases from J; bases unmatched to any gene: 2. Germline-derived CDR1 and CDR2 are SGHTA and FQGNSA. The CDR3 length is 14 residues. The CDR3 here is CASSFDRGNYGYTF. In nucleotides, the CDR3 is TGTGCCAGCAGCTTCGACAGGGGAAACTATGGCTACACCTTC.